The rows below give T cell receptor beta chains drawn from one sample of a study of cytomegalovirus exposure and HLA in healthy donors. Produced via immunoSEQ multiplex PCR; TCRdb's table is partial and in-frame only. This sample has 120,000 or so clones; more than 70% occur once, and the top ten carry roughly 2%. The specimen sequenced was PBMCs. These receptor sequences come from a woman in her thirties in good health and CMV-seronegative. The CDR3 runs from the conserved cysteine through the conserved F or W. The D gene is left open where the match is weak. A clone size is listed for some rows: how often the clone was seen (once, few, many), or a class if it is expanded.

TRBV2	-	TRBD2	TRBJ2-1	TGTGCCAGCAGCTCCTTAGCGGGGGGGTACAATGAGCAGTTCTTC	CASSSLAGGYNEQFF
TRBV4-1	-	TRBD2	TRBJ2-3	TGCGCCAGCAGCCACGAACCCGTAGCGGGTAGCACAGATACGCAGTATTTT	CASSHEPVAGSTDTQYF
TRBV18	once	TRBD1	TRBJ2-7	TGTGCCAGCAGCGACGGACAGGGGGCGTACGAGCAGTACTTC	CASSDGQGAYEQYF
TRBV19	-	-	TRBJ1-2	TGTGCCAGTAGTATCGGGGTAACGGGCTACACCTTC	CASSIGVTGYTF
TRBV5-1	-	-	TRBJ1-1	TGCGCCAGCAGCTTGACGGTGAACACTGAAGCTTTCTTT	CASSLTVNTEAFF
TRBV6-5	once	TRBD1	TRBJ1-1	TGTGCCAGCAGGGCGACAGGGTCGGCGAGCGAGGAAGCTTTCTTT	CASRATGSASEEAFF
TRBV5-4	once	TRBD1	TRBJ1-2	TGTGCCAGCAGCCCCGAGAGGGGGCCAGGCTATGGCTACACCTTC	CASSPERGPGYGYTF
TRBV18	-	TRBD1	TRBJ2-7	TGTGCCAGCTCACCCAGACCGTCAGGGGGCTTCTACGAGCAGTACTTC	CASSPRPSGGFYEQYF
TRBV7-9	-	TRBD1	TRBJ2-7	TGTGCCAGCAGCCAACAGGGGCCCGACGAGCAGTACTTC	CASSQQGPDEQYF
TRBV9	-	-	TRBJ2-1	TGTGCCAGCAGCCCCCAGCCTACGACTTACAATGAGCAGTTCTTC	CASSPQPTTYNEQFF